This T cell receptor (beta chain) was sequenced in a study of shared clonotypes between healthy human individuals (dated by TCRdb to the early 2020s). At the level of the whole study: The cohort comprised a couple of women and a few men aged 18 to 49 years. For each donor, CD4 naive and CD4 memory were each run on three plates, CD8 naive on two plates, and CD8 memory on one plate. To estimate repertoire size and how much clonotypes are shared between individuals, the study performed deep sequencing of blood TCR repertoires from roughly five healthy adults. Libraries were prepared and TCR repertoires were sequenced by different laboratories using diverse techniques, in order to increase sequencing depth and limit assay-specific biases. Per donor, leukapheresis produced somewhere between about 0.94 and 9 billion PBMCs.

The cysteine opens and the phenylalanine closes a CDR3 of 16 amino acids. Only the CDR3 portion is preserved as DNA: 48 bases, with reading frame beginning at the first base. CDR1 and CDR2 (LGHNA, YNFKEQ) derive from the germline V gene. V and J lose 2 bases and 5 bases, and a span of 16 bases separates them. What the research found in general, with its limitations: Because the study included a small number of donors, the genetic and exposure-history diversity represented was limited. Pairwise subsampling led to the expectation that sequencing depth would affect the degree of clonotype sharing among donors. Larger estimated clonotype richness was generally found for naive subsets than for memory subsets. Sampling was limited to blood, and TCR repertoires in tissue likely differ from TCR repertoires in blood. When four donors were compared, the shared fraction of clonotypes was around 4.6% for naive CD4, 3% to 4% for naive CD8, more than 2% for memory CD4, and 0.4% for memory CD8. Compared with non-shared clonotypes, the clonotypes found in all four sorted-subset donors had higher generation probabilities. Rarefaction of sorted-subset datasets indicated incomplete sequencing despite the large sequencing depth.

TCR CDR3 regions were amplified from genomic DNA by multiplex PCR using the deep immunoSEQ assay. Extracted genomic DNA from each cell subset was spread evenly across all wells of several immunoSEQ 96-well plates, with each plate serving as a replicate. For sorted subsets, approximately 190 ng genomic DNA, equal to tens of thousands of T cell genomes, was loaded into each replicate PCR. The purified libraries were quantified using a Qubit 3.0 fluorometer, sized with a Bioanalyzer 2100, and then quantified again using the KAPA Library Quantification kit. A separate single-read 150-cycle Illumina NextSeq 550 flow cell was used to sequence each immunoSEQ 96-well plate. The study's processing was this. Because the immunoSEQ output included only junctional sequences and no quality scores, the filtering could not be the same as the filtering used for full-length reads. Sequences were annotated with PyIR, a Python wrapper for IgBLAST v1.9, and V/J genes and CDR3 were assigned using IMGT germline references. Any read was removed if the V/J assignment was weak (E-value above 1e-6), the CDR3 was missing, or the read contained stop codons, out-of-frame junctions, or ambiguous translated residues. V3J clonotypes were defined by identical inferred V gene, J gene, and CDR3 amino acid sequence. Percentage overlap between repertoires was calculated by dividing the number of shared unique clonotypes by the size of the smaller repertoire. Three approaches were used to assess repertoire richness: RTK rarefaction, the Chao1 estimator, and Recon v2.1 estimates of unobserved clonotypes. Generation probabilities were computed with OLGA for all TCRbeta clonotypes obtained by the gDNA method from several donors. TCRdb obtained this table from immuneACCESS and retained in-frame rearrangements with V and J assigned. These tables miss some clones; where compared with another copy, unresolved V genes account for less than half of the shortfall, and the remainder is unexplained. V and J calls and clone size come straight from that table; D and trimming were deduced from the DNA. This sample comprises over 2 million clones, 90% to 95% of them detected only once. The biggest ten clones account for approximately 0.13% of the sample.

The donors were healthy, HIV-negative adults who had no recently reported acute infections or vaccinations. Only Caucasian adults living in Nashville, Tennessee, USA were represented among the donors. CD4+ T cells were enriched by magnetic negative selection, after which naive cells were positively selected on CD45RA and the negative fraction was taken as the memory subset. Blood was collected by leukapheresis, and PBMCs were isolated by Ficoll-Histopaque density gradient centrifugation and then cryopreserved in liquid nitrogen vapor phase. Analytical flow cytometry was used to check the purity and quantity of each magnetically sorted T cell population. From each sorted fraction, genomic DNA was isolated and quantified by UV absorbance on a Nanodrop 2000c. As concerns this clone: No cognate antigen has been identified for it. No base-level quality is on record; no much larger clone is a single base apart.

Sequenced sample: naive CD4+ T cells sorted from blood. The cell subset or site label on this specimen signifies: CD45RA+ positively selected. This receptor was identified in a man between 18 and 29 years old in good health. The chain uses TRBV4-2 and TRBJ2-1; the best D guess is TRBD2, with 6 bases matching. This receptor has the CDR3 CASSQRRASVNNEQFF. The DNA sequence is given as TGTGCCAGCAGCCAACGAAGGGCTAGCGTGAACAATGAGCAGTTCTTC.